This T cell receptor beta chain derives from a study of T cell responses to AZD1222 COVID-19 vaccine. General study points: No repertoire was sampled before or during the peak T cell response, only after it.

Germline-derived CDR1 and CDR2 are SEHNR and FQNEAQ (reference sequence). Trimming cost V 2 bases and J 3 bases; bases outside gene matches: 15. This CDR3 is built from 18 residues. With regard to this clone: Its specificity is not known.

Produced via immunoSEQ multiplex PCR; TCRdb's table is partial and in-frame only. This sample has about 83,000 clones, with around 89% found just once. V is TRBV7-9 and J is TRBJ2-5; the match to TRBD1 covers 7 bases. Sequencing was performed on peripheral blood, taken on day 0 of MenACWY control vaccination. This receptor was identified in an adult in good health. CDR3 in amino acids: CASSLRWDTGTAKETQYF. CDR3 sequence (DNA): TGTGCCAGCAGCTTAAGATGGGATACGGGGACAGCTAAAGAGACCCAGTACTTC.